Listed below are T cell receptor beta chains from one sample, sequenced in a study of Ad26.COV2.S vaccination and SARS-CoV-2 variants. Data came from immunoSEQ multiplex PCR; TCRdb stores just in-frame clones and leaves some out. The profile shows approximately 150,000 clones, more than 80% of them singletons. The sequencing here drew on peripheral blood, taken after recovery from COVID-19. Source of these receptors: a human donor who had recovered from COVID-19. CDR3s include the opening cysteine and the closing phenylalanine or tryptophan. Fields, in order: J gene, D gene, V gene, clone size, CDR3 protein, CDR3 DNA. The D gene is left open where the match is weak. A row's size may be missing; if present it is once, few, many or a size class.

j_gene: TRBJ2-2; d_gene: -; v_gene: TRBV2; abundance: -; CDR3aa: CASRGGTANTGELFF; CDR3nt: TGTGCCAGCAGGGGGGGGACAGCGAACACCGGGGAGCTGTTTTTT
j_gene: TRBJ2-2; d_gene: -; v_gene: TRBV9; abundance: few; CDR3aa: CASSVGQMNTGELFF; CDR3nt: TGTGCCAGCAGCGTAGGACAGATGAACACCGGGGAGCTGTTTTTT
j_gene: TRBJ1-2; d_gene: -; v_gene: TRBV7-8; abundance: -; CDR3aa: CASSRGGVGYGYTF; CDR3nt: TGTGCCAGCAGCCGAGGAGGGGTCGGGTATGGCTACACCTTC
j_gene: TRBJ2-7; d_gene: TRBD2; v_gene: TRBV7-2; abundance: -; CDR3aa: CASSTLAGGSYEQYF; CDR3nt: TGTGCCAGCAGCACGCTAGCGGGGGGTTCCTACGAGCAGTACTTC
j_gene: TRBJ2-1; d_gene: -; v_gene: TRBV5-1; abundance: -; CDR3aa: CASSLGLNNEQFF; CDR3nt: TGCGCCAGCAGCTTGGGACTGAACAATGAGCAGTTCTTC
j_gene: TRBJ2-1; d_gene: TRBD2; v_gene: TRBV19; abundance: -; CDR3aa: CASSNPAGYYEQFF; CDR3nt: TGTGCCAGTAGTAACCCAGCGGGGTACTATGAGCAGTTCTTC
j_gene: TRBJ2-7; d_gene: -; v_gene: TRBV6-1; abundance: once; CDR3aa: CASSEVIYEQYF; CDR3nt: TGTGCCAGCAGTGAAGTCATTTACGAGCAGTACTTC
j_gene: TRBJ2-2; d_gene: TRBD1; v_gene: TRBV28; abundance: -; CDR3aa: CASSLHYRGQDTGELFF; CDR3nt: TGTGCCAGCAGTTTGCACTACAGGGGGCAGGACACCGGGGAGCTGTTTTTT
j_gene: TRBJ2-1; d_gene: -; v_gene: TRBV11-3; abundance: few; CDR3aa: CASSLRAGNEQFF; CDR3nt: TGTGCCAGCAGCTTAAGGGCAGGGAATGAGCAGTTCTTC
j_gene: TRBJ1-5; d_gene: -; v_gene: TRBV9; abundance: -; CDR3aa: CASSVGSNQPQHF; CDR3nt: TGTGCCAGCAGCGTAGGTAGCAATCAGCCCCAGCATTTT
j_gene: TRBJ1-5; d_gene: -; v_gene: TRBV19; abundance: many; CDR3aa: CASSIGAGQPQHF; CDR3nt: TGTGCCAGTAGTATTGGGGCAGGTCAGCCCCAGCATTTT
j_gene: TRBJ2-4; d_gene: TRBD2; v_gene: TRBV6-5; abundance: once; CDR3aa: CASSSILAGPKNIQYF; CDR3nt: TGTGCCAGCAGTTCCATACTAGCGGGGCCTAAAAACATTCAGTACTTC
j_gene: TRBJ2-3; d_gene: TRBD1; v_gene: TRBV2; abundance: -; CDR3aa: CASSDPGTEGTDTQYF; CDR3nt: TGTGCCAGCAGTGACCCCGGGACAGAAGGGACAGATACGCAGTATTTT
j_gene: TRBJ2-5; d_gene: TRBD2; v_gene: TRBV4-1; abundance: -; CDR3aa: CASSRAGRVETQYF; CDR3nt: TGCGCCAGCAGCCGTGCAGGGAGGGTAGAGACCCAGTACTTC
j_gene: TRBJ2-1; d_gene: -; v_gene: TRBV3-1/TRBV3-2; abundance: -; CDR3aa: CASSLRGADNEQFF; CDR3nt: TGTGCCAGCAGCCTCCGGGGGGCGGACAATGAGCAGTTCTTC
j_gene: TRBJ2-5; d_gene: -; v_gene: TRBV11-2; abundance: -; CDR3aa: CASSDGQRGETQYF; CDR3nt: TGTGCCAGCAGCGACGGACAGAGAGGGGAGACCCAGTACTTC
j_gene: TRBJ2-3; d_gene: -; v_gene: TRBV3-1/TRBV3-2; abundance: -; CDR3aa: CASSQAFPPTASTDTQYF; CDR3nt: TGTGCCAGCAGCCAAGCTTTTCCACCGACCGCTAGCACAGATACGCAGTATTTT
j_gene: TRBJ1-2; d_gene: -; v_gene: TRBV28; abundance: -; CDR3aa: CASRSGTNYGYTF; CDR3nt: TGTGCCAGCAGGTCCGGGACGAACTATGGCTACACCTTC
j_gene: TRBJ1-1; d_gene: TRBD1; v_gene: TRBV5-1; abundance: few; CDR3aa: CASSSTILPGTGTNTEAFF; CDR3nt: TGCGCCAGCAGCTCAACGATTCTTCCCGGGACAGGGACAAACACTGAAGCTTTCTTT
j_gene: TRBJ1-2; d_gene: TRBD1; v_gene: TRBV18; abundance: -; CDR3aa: CASSPGQDGYTF; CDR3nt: TGTGCCAGCTCACCGGGACAGGACGGCTACACCTTC
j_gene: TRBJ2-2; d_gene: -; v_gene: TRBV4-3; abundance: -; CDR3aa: CASSQDTGGRYGELFF; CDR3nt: TGCGCCAGCAGCCAAGATACTGGGGGCAGGTACGGGGAGCTGTTTTTT
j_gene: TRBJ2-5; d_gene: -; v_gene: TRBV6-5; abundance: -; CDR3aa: CASSYSKPSQTQYF; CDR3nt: TGTGCCAGCAGTTACTCGAAACCTAGCCAGACCCAGTACTTC
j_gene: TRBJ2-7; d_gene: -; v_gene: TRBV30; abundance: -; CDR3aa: CAWSSAYEQYF; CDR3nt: TGTGCCTGGAGTAGCGCGTACGAGCAGTACTTC
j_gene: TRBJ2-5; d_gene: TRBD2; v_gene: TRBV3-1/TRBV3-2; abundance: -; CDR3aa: CASSQGTSGGALETQYF; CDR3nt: TGTGCCAGCAGCCAAGGGACTAGCGGGGGGGCCCTCGAGACCCAGTACTTC
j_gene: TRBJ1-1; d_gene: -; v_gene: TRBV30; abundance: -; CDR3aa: CAWSVWGTEAFF; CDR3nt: TGTGCCTGGAGTGTTTGGGGGACTGAAGCTTTCTTT
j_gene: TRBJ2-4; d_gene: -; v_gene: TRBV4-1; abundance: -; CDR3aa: CASSLPGSSTIQYF; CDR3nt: TGCGCCAGCAGCCTCCCAGGCAGTTCGACAATTCAGTACTTC
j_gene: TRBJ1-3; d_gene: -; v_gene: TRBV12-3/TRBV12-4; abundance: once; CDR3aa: CASSLNRGNTIYF; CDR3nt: TGTGCCAGCAGTTTGAACCGGGGAAACACCATATATTTT
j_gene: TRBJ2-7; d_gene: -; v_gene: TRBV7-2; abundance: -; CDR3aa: CASSSSSSYEQYF; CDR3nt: TGTGCCAGCAGCTCCTCGAGCTCCTACGAGCAGTACTTC
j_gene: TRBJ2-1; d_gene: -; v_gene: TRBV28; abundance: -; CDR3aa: CASSFSYVQFF; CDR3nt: TGTGCCAGCAGTTTTTCCTACGTGCAGTTCTTC
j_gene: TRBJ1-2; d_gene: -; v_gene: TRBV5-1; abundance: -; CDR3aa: CASSPPGLSAVGYTF; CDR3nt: TGCGCCAGCAGCCCACCGGGACTCTCCGCCGTTGGCTACACCTTC
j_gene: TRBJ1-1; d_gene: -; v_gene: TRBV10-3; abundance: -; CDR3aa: CATAGTYPGGTEAFF; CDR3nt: TGTGCCACCGCGGGGACCTATCCGGGAGGCACTGAAGCTTTCTTT
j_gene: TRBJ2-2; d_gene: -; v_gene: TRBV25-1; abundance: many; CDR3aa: CASSQTPGQNTGELFF; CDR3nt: TGTGCCAGCAGCCAAACTCCCGGACAGAACACCGGGGAGCTGTTTTTT
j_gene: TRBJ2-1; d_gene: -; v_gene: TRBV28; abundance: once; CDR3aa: CASSSPFRRSRSYNEQFF; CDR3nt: TGTGCCAGCAGTTCACCCTTCCGGAGGTCCCGCTCCTACAATGAGCAGTTCTTC
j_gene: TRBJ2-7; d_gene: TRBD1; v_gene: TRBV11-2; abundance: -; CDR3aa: CASSSNRGPQGEQYF; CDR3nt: TGTGCCAGCAGCTCTAACAGGGGACCCCAGGGAGAGCAGTACTTC
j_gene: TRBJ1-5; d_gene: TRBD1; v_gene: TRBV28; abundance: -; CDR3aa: CASKNRGRLISNQPQHF; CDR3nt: TGTGCCAGCAAAAACAGGGGGCGGTTGATTAGCAATCAGCCCCAGCATTTT
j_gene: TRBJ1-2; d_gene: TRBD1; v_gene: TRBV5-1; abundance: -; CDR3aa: CASSTGQGIYGYTF; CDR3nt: TGCGCCAGCAGCACGGGACAGGGTATCTATGGCTACACCTTC
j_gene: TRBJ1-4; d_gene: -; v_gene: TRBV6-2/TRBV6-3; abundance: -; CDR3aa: CASTPLGQLEKLFF; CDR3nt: TGTGCCAGCACCCCTCTTGGCCAACTGGAAAAACTGTTTTTT
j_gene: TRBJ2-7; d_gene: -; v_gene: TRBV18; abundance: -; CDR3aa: CASSPLNSYEQYF; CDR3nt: TGTGCCAGCTCACCACTAAACTCCTACGAGCAGTACTTC
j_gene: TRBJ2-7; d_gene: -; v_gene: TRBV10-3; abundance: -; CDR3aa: CAISGGGGYEQYF; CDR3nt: TGTGCCATCAGTGGTGGGGGCGGCTACGAGCAGTACTTC
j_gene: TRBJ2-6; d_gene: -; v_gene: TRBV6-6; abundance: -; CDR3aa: CASSRRASAGVPGANVLTF; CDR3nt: TGTGCCAGCAGTCGGAGGGCGTCCGCCGGTGTGCCTGGGGCCAACGTCCTGACTTTC
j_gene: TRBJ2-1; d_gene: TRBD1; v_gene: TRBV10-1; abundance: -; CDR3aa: CASSESRTGSYNEQFF; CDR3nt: TGCGCCAGCAGTGAGTCGAGGACAGGGTCCTACAATGAGCAGTTCTTC
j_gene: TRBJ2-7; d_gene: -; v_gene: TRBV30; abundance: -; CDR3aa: CAWSKGLDEQYF; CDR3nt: TGTGCCTGGAGTAAAGGCCTCGACGAGCAGTACTTC
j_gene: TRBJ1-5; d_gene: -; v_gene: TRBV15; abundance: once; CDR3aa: CATSRDRTVGQPQHF; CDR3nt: TGTGCCACCAGCAGAGATAGGACAGTCGGGCAGCCCCAGCATTTT
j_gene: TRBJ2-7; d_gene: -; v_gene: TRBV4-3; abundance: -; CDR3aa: CASSPLGDGAYEQYF; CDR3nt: TGCGCCAGCAGCCCGCTAGGGGACGGGGCCTACGAGCAGTACTTC
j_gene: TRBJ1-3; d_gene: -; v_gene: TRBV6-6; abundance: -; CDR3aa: CASSPSGNTIYF; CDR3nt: TGTGCCAGCAGTCCATCTGGAAACACCATATATTTT
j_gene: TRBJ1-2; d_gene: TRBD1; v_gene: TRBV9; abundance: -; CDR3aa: CASSVATDRLGYTF; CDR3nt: TGTGCCAGCAGCGTAGCTACGGACAGGCTTGGCTACACCTTC
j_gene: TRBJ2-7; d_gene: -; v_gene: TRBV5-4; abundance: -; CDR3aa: CASSFPLGEQYF; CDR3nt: TGTGCCAGCAGCTTCCCTCTGGGGGAGCAGTACTTC
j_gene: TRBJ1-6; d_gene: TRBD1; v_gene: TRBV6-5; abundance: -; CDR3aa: CATAGGSYNSPLHF; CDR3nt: TGTGCCACCGCAGGGGGCTCCTATAATTCACCCCTCCACTTT
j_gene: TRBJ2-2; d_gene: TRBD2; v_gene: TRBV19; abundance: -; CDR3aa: CASSTRRGVNTGELFF; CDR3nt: TGTGCCAGTAGTACTCGACGGGGGGTGAACACCGGGGAGCTGTTTTTT
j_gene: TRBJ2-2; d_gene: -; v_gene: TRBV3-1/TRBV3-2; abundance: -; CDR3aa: CASTRETGELFF; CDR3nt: TGTGCCAGCACCCGGGAGACCGGGGAGCTGTTTTTT
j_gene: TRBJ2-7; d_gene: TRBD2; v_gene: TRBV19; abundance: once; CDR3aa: CASSSAGSGIYEQYF; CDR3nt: TGTGCCAGTAGTTCCGCAGGGAGCGGGATCTACGAGCAGTACTTC
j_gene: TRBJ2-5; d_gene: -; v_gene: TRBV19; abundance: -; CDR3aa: CASSSGSKKTQYF; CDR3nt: TGTGCCAGTAGTTCGGGGTCCAAGAAGACCCAGTACTTC
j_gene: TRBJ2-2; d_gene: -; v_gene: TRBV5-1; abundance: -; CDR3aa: CASSLQNTGELFF; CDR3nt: TGCGCCAGCAGCTTGCAAAACACCGGGGAGCTGTTTTTT
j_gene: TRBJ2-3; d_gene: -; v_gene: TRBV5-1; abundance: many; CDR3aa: CASSLEGRPSTDTQYF; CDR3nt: TGCGCCAGCAGCTTGGAGGGGCGCCCCTCCACAGATACGCAGTATTTT
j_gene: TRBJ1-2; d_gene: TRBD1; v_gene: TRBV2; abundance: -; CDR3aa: CASMGQGEGYTF; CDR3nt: TGTGCCAGCATGGGACAGGGGGAGGGCTACACCTTC